These 21 T cell receptor beta chains originate from one sample sequenced in a study of T-cell memory formation after mild COVID-19. TCRdb re-analysed the 5' RACE reads in MiXCR, keeping a single row per CDR3 protein. The sample holds under 350,000 distinct CDR3 sequences; about 16% are singletons and the top ten take 20% to 25%. Sequenced material: PBMCs or a T cell subset sorted from them (not recorded which). These receptors all stem from a man in his late teens or twenties who had mild COVID-19 (a few samples of this study predate the infection). Cell type and time point are not known.

V gene TRBV4-1 combines with J gene TRBJ1-5; 10 bases fit TRBD1. From germline, CDR1 is MGHRA and CDR2 YSYEKL. Unmatched junction bases numbered 12, after V lost 4 bases and J lost 6 bases. The CDR3 has 17 amino acids. The CDR3 nucleotides read TGCGCCAGCAGCCGCGGAGCAGGACAGGGGGTCGGTCAGCCCCAGCATTTT. This translates into CASSRGAGQGVGQPQHF.

The chain combines TRBV19 with TRBJ1-1; D unresolved. The CDR3 contains 12 residues. The V gene lost 7 bases and the J gene lost 1 base, with 7 bases spanning the gap. Germline CDR1 is LNHDA and CDR2 is SQIVND (reference sequence). Here the CDR3 reads CASNSGNTEAFF. CDR3 coding DNA: TGTGCCAGTAATTCAGGGAACACTGAAGCTTTCTTT.

V and J are TRBV7-9 and TRBJ2-5, with D uncertain. V lost 5 bases to trimming and J lost 5 bases, with 15 bases between them. Germline V CDR1 and CDR2: SEHNR, FQNEAQ (reference sequence). CDR3 length: 14 amino acids. CDR3 sequence (DNA): TGTGCCAGCAGCCCAGAACGAGCATGGGAGACCCAGTACTTC. It specifies CASSPERAWETQYF.

This clonotype was recorded a few times. This chain links TRBV11-1 with TRBJ2-7, with 8 nucleotides matching TRBD1. The CDR3 loop spans 14 amino acids. Germline trimming cut 5 bases from V and 1 base from J; bases unmatched to any gene: 4. Looked up from germline, CDR1 is SGHAT and CDR2 is FQDESV (reference sequence). CDR3: CASSPRDRSYEQYV. CDR3 in DNA: TGTGCCAGCAGCCCGCGGGACAGGTCCTACGAGCAGTACGTC.

The chain uses TRBV20-1 and TRBJ2-7, with TRBD2 matching 9 bases. Germline CDR1 and CDR2: DFQATT and SNEGSKA (reference sequence). J gave up 5 bases and V 7 bases, and 6 bases lay outside the gene matches. This CDR3 is built from 12 residues. The CDR3 reads CSVWRGGNEQYF. The CDR3 DNA is TGCAGTGTATGGCGGGGGGGGAACGAGCAGTACTTC.

In this sample, this clonotype turned up a few times. This chain connects TRBV6-6 to TRBJ2-7; D is perhaps TRBD2 (6 bases). Trimming pared 7 bases from V and 1 base from J, leaving 17 bases between. The length of the CDR3 is 15 residues. Per the germline V gene, CDR1 is MNHNY and CDR2 is SVGAGI (reference sequence). The CDR3 reads CASKALRDLSYEQYF. The CDR3 DNA reads TGTGCCAGCAAGGCCCTCCGGGACTTATCCTACGAGCAGTACTTC.

This clonotype was detected once. This chain links TRBV5-1 with TRBJ1-1; 8 bases are a match to TRBD1. V shed 7 bases and J 1 base; nucleotides not matched to a gene: 12. Germline values: CDR1 SGHRS, CDR2 YFSETQ. This CDR3 region has 16 residues. CDR3 sequence reads: CASAGGASSWNTEAFF. CDR3 DNA sequence: TGCGCCAGCGCAGGGGGCGCGAGTTCATGGAACACTGAAGCTTTCTTT.

This clonotype has just a few counts. The rearrangement links TRBV29-1 to TRBJ1-1; D is ambiguous. The V gene lost 5 bases and the J gene lost 11 bases, with 12 bases spanning the gap. The germline V gene has CDR1 SQVTM and CDR2 ANQGSEA. The CDR3 loop spans 10 amino acids. The CDR3 sequence: CSVRDLWAFF. The CDR3 coding sequence is TGCAGCGTTAGAGATTTATGGGCTTTCTTT.

The table lists this clonotype with a few counts. The chain combines TRBV4-3 with TRBJ2-2, with 8 bases fitting TRBD2. J gave up 6 bases and V 1 base, and 10 bases lay outside the gene matches. CDR3 length: 17 amino acids. The germline V gene has CDR1 LGHNA and CDR2 YSLEER. The CDR3: CASSQGRTSKSPGELFF. CDR3 sequence (DNA): TGCGCCAGCAGCCAAGGGAGGACTAGCAAGTCCCCCGGGGAGCTGTTTTTT.

This clonotype turned up a few times. V usage is TRBV29-1 and J usage is TRBJ1-3; D perhaps matches TRBD1 (5 bases). The length of the CDR3 is 13 residues. The V end lost 0 bases, the J end lost 4 bases, and 7 bases lay between the germline ends. Germline CDR1 SQVTM, CDR2 ANQGSEA. The CDR3 region is CSVEEDSGNTIYF. The CDR3 nucleotides are TGCAGCGTTGAAGAAGACAGCGGAAACACCATATATTTT.

This clonotype was counted ten times or more. The V gene is TRBV6-2 or TRBV6-3, the J gene TRBJ2-1; D is uncertain. The CDR3 has 11 amino acids. V lost 0 bases to trimming and J lost 9 bases, with 3 bases between them. The germline CDR1 and CDR2 sequences are MNHEY and SVGEGT. The CDR3 loop is CASSYSTEQFF. The DNA for the CDR3 is TGTGCCAGCAGTTACTCCACTGAGCAGTTCTTC.

This clonotype was observed a handful of times. This chain connects TRBV4-1 to TRBJ2-1; 8 nucleotides agree with TRBD2. The V segment lost 4 bases and the J segment 1 base; nucleotides outside the gene matches: 6. CDR1 is MGHRA, CDR2 YSYEKL, per germline. CDR3 length: 16 amino acids. In nucleotides, the CDR3 is TGCGCCAGCAGCCGGCCCGGGAGGGGGTCCTACAATGAGCAGTTCTTC. Encoded protein: CASSRPGRGSYNEQFF.

CDR3 sequence (DNA): TGCAGTGCTAGCCGTCAGGTTAATGAAAAACTGTTTTTT. As protein: CSASRQVNEKLFF. The rearrangement links TRBV20-1 to TRBJ1-4; D unresolved. Germline CDR1 reads DFQATT; CDR2 reads SNEGSKA (reference sequence). The CDR3 contains 13 residues. Trimming removed 3 bases from V and 4 bases from J, with 9 bases in between.

This clonotype appeared many times. V gene TRBV3-1 combines with J gene TRBJ2-7; 8 nucleotides match TRBD1. V shed 4 bases and J 4 bases; nucleotides not matched to a gene: 3. Germline V CDR1 and CDR2: LGHDT, YNNKEL (reference sequence). The CDR3 runs 13 residues. Here the CDR3 reads CASSRGQGYEQYF. In nucleotides, the CDR3 is TGTGCCAGCAGCCGCGGACAGGGTTACGAGCAGTACTTC.

CDR3 sequence (DNA): TGTGCCAGCAGTTCACCGGGACAGGGGTACACTGAAGCTTTCTTT. Amino acids: CASSSPGQGYTEAFF. The rearrangement links TRBV28 to TRBJ1-1; TRBD1 agrees at 10 bases. CDR1 MDHEN and CDR2 SYDVKM come from the germline V gene. There are 15 residues in the CDR3. J gave up 3 bases and V 4 bases, and 5 bases lay outside the gene matches.

V is TRBV5-4 and J is TRBJ1-4; no firm D call. V was pared by 2 bases and J by 12 bases, with 14 bases between. Per the germline V gene, CDR1 is SGHNT and CDR2 is YYREEE (reference sequence). This CDR3 is 13 amino acids long. The CDR3 coding sequence is TGTGCCAGCAGCTTCGGCCCGACCCTGGAACTGTTTTTT. Its translation is CASSFGPTLELFF.

This clonotype turned up a few times. The J gene is TRBJ2-3, the V gene TRBV6-2 or TRBV6-3; 12 bases are shared with TRBD2. The CDR3 length is 17 residues. Germline loops: CDR1 MNHEY, CDR2 SVGEGT. The ends lost 2 bases at V and 3 bases at J; junction bases unmatched: 6. CDR3 DNA sequence: TGTGCCAGCAGTTACGACGAGACTAGCGGGGGTACAGATACGCAGTATTTT. Encoded protein: CASSYDETSGGTDTQYF.

The rearrangement uses TRBV20-1 and TRBJ1-6, with D tentatively TRBD1 (5 bases). Germline loops: CDR1 DFQATT, CDR2 SNEGSKA (reference sequence). Trimming pared 0 bases from V and 7 bases from J, leaving 13 bases between. The CDR3 covers 15 residues. The DNA of the CDR3 is TGCAGTGCTAGAGACCCGACAGCGGGAAATTCACCCCTCCACTTT. Translated: CSARDPTAGNSPLHF.

This clonotype was counted only a few times. The chain employs TRBV12-3 or TRBV12-4 and TRBJ1-2, with unresolved D. This CDR3 is 12 amino acids long. Between the trimmed V and J ends, which lost 8 bases and 8 bases, there was a span of 15 bases. The CDR3 nucleotides are TGTGCCAGCGGGGAAAGGGCAATGGGCTACACCTTC. It translates to CASGERAMGYTF.

This clonotype was picked up a small number of times. This chain joins TRBV6-5 and TRBJ2-5; D is unclear. Trimming took off 0 bases at V and 5 bases at J, with 7 bases between the two ends. Germline V CDR1 and CDR2: MNHEY, SVGAGI. CDR3 length: 13 amino acids. CDR3 amino acids: CASSYSNEETQYF. CDR3 coding DNA: TGTGCCAGCAGTTACTCGAACGAGGAGACCCAGTACTTC.

This clonotype has more than one count but fewer than ten. The chain combines TRBV6-6 with TRBJ2-3; 8 bases match TRBD2. The CDR3 extends over 14 amino acids. Losses at the gene ends were 2 bases for V and 8 bases for J; bases not matched to a gene: 6. Germline lookup yields CDR1 MNHNY and CDR2 SVGAGI (reference sequence). The CDR3 protein is CASSYETGGVTQYF. Written as DNA, the CDR3 is TGTGCCAGCAGTTACGAAACGGGGGGGGTTACGCAGTATTTT.